This T cell receptor (beta chain) came from a study of control samples from healthy donors and cancer patients. Profiling relied on immunoSEQ multiplex PCR, and the TCRdb table lists in-frame clones only, not all of them. The sample has about 130,000 clones; over 75% are singletons. The CDR3 contains 14 residues. Germline V gene data show CDR1 as WSHSY and CDR2 as SAAADI. The V gene lost 0 bases and the J gene lost 5 bases, with 11 bases spanning the gap. The specimen was blood. This clonotype was sampled from a man between 50 and 59 years old in good health. V and J are TRBV10-2 and TRBJ2-7; perhaps TRBD2 as D (7 bases). CDR3 in DNA: TGCGCCAGCAGTGAGTCGGGGGGGGCCCACGAGCAGTACTTC. It codes for CASSESGGAHEQYF.